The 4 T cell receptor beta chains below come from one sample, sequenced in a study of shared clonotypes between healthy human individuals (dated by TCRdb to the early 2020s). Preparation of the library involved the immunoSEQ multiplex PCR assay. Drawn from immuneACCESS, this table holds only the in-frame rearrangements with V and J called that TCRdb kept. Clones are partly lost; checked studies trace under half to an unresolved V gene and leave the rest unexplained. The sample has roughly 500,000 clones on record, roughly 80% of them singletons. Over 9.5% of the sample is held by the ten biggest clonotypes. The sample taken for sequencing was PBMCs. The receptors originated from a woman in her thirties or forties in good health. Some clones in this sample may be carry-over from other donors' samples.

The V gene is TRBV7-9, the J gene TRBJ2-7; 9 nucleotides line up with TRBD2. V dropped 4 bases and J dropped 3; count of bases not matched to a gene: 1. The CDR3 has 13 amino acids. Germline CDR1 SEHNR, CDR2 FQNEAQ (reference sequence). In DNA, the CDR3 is TGTGCCAGCAGCTCTAGCGGGGACTACGAGCAGTACTTC. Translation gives CASSSSGDYEQYF.

CDR3 amino acids: CASSGTGQQETQYF. DNA of the CDR3: TGTGCCAGTAGTGGGACGGGACAGCAAGAGACCCAGTACTTC. The chain is built from TRBV19 and TRBJ2-5, with TRBD1 matching 7 bases. Germline CDR1 and CDR2: LNHDA and SQIVND (reference sequence). There are 14 residues in the CDR3. Unmatched junction bases numbered 5, after V lost 5 bases and J lost 2 bases.

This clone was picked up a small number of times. CDR3 nucleotide sequence: TGTGCCAGCAGCCCAGACAGGACGGGGTATGGCTACACCTTC. This encodes CASSPDRTGYGYTF. The V and J genes are TRBV5-4 and TRBJ1-2; D may be TRBD1 (6 bases). With 4 bases removed from V and 5 bases from J, the gap between germline ends came to 15 bases. Germline V gives CDR1 SGHNT, CDR2 YYREEE (reference sequence). The CDR3 has 14 amino acids.

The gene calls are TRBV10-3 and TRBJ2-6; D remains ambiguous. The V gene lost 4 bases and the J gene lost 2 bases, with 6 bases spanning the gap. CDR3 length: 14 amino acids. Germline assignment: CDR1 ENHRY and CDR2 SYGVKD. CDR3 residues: CAISAGPGANVLTF. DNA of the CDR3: TGTGCCATCAGTGCCGGACCTGGGGCCAACGTCCTGACTTTC.